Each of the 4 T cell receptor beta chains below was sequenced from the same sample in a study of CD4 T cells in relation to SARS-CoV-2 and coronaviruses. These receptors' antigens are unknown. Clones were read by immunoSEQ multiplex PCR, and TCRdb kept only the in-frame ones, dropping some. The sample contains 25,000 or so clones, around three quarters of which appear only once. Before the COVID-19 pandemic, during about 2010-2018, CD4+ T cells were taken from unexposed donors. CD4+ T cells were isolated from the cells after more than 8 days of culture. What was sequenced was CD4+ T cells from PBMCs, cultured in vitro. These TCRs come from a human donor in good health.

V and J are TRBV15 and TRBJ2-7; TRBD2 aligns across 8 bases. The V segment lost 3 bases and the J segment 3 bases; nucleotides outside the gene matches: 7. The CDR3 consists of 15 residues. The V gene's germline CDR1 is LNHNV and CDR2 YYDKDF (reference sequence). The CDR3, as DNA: TGTGCCACCAGCAGGGAATCTACTAGCGGCTACGAGCAGTACTTC. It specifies CATSRESTSGYEQYF.

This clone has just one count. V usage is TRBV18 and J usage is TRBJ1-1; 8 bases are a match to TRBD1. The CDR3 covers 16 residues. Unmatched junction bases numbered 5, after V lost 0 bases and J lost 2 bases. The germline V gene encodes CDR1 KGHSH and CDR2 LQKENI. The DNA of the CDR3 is TGTGCCAGCTCACCACCGCGCAGGGGGCATAACACTGAAGCTTTCTTT. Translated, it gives CASSPPRRGHNTEAFF.

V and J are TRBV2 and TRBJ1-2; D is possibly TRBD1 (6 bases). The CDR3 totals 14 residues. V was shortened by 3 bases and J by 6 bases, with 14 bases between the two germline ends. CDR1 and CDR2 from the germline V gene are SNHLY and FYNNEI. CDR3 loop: CASSDWQGRHGYTF. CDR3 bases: TGTGCCAGCAGTGATTGGCAGGGGCGTCATGGCTACACCTTC.

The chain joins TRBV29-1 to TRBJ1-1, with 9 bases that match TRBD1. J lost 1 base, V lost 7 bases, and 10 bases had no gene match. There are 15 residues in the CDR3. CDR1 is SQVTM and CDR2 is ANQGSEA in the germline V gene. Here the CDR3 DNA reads TGCAGCGCTCGCAGGGACAGGGCCTCGAACACTGAAGCTTTCTTT. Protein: CSARRDRASNTEAFF.